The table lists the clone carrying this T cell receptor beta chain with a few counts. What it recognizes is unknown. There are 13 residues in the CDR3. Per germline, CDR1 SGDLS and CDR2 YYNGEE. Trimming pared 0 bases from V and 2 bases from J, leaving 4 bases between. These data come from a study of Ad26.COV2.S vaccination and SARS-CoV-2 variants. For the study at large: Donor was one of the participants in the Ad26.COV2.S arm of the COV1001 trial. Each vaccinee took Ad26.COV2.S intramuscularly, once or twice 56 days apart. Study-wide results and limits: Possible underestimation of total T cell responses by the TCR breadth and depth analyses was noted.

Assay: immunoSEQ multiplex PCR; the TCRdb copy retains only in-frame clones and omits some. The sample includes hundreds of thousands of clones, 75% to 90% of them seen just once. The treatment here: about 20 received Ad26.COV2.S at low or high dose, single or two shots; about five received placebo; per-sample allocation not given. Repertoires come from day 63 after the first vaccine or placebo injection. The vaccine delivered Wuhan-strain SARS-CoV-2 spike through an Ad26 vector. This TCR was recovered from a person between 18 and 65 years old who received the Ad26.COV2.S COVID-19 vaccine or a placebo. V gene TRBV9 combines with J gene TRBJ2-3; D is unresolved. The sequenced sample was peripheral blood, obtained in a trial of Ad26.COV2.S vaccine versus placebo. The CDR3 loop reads CASSVATTDTQYF. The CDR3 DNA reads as TGTGCCAGCAGCGTAGCCACCACAGATACGCAGTATTTT. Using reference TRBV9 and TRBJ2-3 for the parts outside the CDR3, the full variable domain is DSGVTQTPKHLITATGQRVTLRCSPRSGDLSVYWYQQSLDQGLQFLIQYYNGEERAKGNILERFSAQQFPDLHSELNLSSLELGDSALYFCASSVATTDTQYFGPGTRLTVL.